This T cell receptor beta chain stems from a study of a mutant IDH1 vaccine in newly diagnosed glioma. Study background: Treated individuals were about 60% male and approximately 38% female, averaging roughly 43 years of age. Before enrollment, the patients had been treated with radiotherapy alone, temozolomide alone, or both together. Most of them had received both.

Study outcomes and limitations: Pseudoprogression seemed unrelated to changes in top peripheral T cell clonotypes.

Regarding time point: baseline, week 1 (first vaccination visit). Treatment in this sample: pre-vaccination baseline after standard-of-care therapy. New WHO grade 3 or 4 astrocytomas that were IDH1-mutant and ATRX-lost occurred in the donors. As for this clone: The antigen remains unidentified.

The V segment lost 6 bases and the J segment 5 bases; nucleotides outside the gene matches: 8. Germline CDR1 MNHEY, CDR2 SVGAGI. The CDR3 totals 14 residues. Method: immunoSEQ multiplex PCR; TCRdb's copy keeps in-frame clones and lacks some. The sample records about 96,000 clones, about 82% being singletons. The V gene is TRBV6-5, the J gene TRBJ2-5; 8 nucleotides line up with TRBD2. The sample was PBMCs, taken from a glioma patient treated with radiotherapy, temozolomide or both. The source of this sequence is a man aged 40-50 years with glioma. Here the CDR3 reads CASSTQRGRETQYF. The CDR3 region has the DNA TGTGCCAGCAGCACCCAGCGGGGGAGGGAGACCCAGTACTTC.